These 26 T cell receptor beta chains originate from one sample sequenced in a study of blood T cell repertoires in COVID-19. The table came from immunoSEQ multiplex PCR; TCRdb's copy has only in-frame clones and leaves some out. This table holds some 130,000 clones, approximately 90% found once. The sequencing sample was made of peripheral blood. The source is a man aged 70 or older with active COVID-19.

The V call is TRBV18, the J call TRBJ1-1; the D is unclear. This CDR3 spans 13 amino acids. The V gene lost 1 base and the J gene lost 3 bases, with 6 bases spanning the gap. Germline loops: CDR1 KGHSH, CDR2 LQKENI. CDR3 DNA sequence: TGTGCCAGCTCACCACGTAGTGACACTGAAGCTTTCTTT. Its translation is CASSPRSDTEAFF.

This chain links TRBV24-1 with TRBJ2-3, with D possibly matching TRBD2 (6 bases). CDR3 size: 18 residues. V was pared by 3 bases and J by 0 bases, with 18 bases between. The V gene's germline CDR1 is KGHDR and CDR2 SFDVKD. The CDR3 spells CATSDPALSGESTDTQYF. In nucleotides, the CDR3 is TGTGCCACCAGTGATCCCGCGTTGTCGGGAGAGAGCACAGATACGCAGTATTTT.

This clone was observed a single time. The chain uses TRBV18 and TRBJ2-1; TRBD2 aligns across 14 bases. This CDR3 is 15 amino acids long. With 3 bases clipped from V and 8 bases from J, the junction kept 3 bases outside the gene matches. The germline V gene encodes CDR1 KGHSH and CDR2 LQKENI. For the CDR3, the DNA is TGTGCCAGCTCACCTGGACTAGCGGGAGGCGATGAGCAGTTCTTC. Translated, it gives CASSPGLAGGDEQFF.

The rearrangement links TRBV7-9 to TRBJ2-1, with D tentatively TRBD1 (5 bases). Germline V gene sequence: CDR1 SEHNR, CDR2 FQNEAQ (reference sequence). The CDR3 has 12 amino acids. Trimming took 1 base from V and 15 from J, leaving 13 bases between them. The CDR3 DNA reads TGTGCCAGCAGCTTAGGGGGCTTAGGAAGGTTCTTC. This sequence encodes CASSLGGLGRFF.

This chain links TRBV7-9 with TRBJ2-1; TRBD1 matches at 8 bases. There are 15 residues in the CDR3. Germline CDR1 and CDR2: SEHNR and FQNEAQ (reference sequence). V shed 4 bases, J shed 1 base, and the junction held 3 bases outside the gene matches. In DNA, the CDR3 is TGTGCCAGCAGCTATAGACAGGGGTCCTACAATGAGCAGTTCTTC. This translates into CASSYRQGSYNEQFF.

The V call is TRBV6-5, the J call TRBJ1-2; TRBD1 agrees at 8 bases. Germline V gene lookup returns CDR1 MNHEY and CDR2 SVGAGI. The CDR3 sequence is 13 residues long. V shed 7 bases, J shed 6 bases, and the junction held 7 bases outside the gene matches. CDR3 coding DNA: TGTGCCAGCACCGGACAGGGAGGTGATGGCTACACCTTC. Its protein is CASTGQGGDGYTF.

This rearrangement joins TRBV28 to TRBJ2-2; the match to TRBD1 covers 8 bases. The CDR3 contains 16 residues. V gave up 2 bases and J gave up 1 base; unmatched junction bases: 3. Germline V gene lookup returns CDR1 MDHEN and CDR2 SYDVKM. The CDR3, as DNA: TGTGCCAGCAGTTTACGCGGGACAGGGAACACCGGGGAGCTGTTTTTT. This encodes CASSLRGTGNTGELFF.

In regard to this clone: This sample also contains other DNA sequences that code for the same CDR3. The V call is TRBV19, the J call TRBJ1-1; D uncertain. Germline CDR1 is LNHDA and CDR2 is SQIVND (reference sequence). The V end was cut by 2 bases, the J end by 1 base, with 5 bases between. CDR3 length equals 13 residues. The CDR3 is CASSIRENTEAFF. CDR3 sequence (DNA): TGTGCCAGTAGTATAAGAGAGAACACTGAAGCTTTCTTT.

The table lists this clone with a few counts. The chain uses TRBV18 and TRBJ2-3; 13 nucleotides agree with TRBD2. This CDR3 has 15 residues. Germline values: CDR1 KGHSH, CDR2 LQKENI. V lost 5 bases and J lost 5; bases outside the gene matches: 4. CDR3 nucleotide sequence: TGTGCCAGCTCAAAGGGACTAGCGGGAATAGATACGCAGTATTTT. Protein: CASSKGLAGIDTQYF.

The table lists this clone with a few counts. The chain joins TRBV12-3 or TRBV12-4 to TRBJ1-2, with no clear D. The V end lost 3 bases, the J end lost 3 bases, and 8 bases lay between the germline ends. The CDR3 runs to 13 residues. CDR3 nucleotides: TGTGCCAGCAGTTTTGGCCGGGACTATGGCTACACCTTC. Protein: CASSFGRDYGYTF.

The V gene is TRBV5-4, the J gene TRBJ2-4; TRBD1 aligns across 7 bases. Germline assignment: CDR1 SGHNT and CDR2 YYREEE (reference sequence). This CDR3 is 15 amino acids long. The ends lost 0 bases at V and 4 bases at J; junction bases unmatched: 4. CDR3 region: CASSLAGTEKNIQYF. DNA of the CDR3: TGTGCCAGCAGCTTGGCTGGGACAGAAAAAAACATTCAGTACTTC. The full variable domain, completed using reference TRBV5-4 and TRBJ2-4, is ETGVTQSPTHLIKTRGQQVTLRCSSQSGHNTVSWYQQALGQGPQFIFQYYREEENGRGNFPPRFSGLQFPNYSSELNVNALELDDSALYLCASSLAGTEKNIQYFGAGTRLSVL.

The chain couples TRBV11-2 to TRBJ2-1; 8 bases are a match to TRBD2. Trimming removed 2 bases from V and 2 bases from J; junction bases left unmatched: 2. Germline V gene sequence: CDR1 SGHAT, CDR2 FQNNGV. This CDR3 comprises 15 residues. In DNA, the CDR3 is TGTGCCAGCAGCTTATCACTAGCGGCCTACAATGAGCAGTTCTTC. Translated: CASSLSLAAYNEQFF.

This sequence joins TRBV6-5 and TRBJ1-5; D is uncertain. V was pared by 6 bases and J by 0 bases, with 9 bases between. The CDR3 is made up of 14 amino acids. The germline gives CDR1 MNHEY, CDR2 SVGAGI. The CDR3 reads CASRSQFSNQPQHF. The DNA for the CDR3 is TGTGCCAGCAGGTCACAGTTTAGCAATCAGCCCCAGCATTTT.

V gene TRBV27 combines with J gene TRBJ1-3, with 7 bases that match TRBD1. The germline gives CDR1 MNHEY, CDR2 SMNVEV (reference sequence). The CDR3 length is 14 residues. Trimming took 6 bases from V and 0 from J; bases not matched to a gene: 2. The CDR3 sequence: CASRRQGSGNTIYF. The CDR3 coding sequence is TGTGCCAGCAGACGACAGGGCTCTGGAAACACCATATATTTT.

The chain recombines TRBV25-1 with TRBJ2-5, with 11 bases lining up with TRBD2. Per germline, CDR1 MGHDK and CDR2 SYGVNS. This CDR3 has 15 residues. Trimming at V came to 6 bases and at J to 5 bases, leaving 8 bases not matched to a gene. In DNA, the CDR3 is TGTGCCAGCAGCGCGGGACTAGCGGAGAGGGAGACCCAGTACTTC. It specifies CASSAGLAERETQYF.

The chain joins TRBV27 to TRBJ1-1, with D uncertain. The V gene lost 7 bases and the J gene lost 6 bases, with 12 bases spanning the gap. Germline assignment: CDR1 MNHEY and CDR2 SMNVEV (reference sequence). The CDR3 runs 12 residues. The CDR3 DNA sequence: TGTGCCAGCAAAACCCCGGAGGCTGAAGCTTTCTTT. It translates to CASKTPEAEAFF.

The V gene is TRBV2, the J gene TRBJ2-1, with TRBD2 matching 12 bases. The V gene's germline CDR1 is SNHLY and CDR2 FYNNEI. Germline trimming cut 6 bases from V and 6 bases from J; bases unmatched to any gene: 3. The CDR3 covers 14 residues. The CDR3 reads CASRTSGSSNEQFF. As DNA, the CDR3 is TGTGCCAGCAGGACTAGCGGGAGTAGCAATGAGCAGTTCTTC.

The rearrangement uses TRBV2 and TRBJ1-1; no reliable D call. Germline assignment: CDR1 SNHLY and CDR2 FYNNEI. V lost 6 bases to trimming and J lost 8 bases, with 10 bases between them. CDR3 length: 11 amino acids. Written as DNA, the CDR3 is TGTGCCAGCAGGGCGACACCAGAAGCTTTCTTT. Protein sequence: CASRATPEAFF.

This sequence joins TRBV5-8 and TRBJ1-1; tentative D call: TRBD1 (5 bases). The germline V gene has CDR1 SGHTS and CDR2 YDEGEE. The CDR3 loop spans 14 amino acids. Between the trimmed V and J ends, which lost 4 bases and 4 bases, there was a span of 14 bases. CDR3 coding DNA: TGTGCCAGCAGCCTCGCCGCAGGGCTCACTGAAGCTTTCTTT. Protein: CASSLAAGLTEAFF.

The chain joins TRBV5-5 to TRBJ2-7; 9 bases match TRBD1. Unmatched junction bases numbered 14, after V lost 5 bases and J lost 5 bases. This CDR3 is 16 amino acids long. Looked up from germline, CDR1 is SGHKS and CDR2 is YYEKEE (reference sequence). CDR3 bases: TGTGCCAGCAGTAAAAACGACAGGGGGTCTGTAAACGAGCAGTACTTC. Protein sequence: CASSKNDRGSVNEQYF.

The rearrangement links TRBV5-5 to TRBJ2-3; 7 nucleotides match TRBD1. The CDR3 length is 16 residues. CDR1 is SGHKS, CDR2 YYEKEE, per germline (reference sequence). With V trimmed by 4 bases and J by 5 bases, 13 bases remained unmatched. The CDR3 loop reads CASSGNRGLRVDTQYF. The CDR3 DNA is TGTGCCAGCAGCGGAAACAGGGGCCTGAGGGTAGATACGCAGTATTTT.

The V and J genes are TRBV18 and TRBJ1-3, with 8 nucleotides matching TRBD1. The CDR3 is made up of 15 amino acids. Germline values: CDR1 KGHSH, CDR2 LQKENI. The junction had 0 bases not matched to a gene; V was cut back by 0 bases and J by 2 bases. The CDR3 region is CASSPPDRAGNTIYF. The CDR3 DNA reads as TGTGCCAGCTCACCACCGGACAGGGCTGGAAACACCATATATTTT.

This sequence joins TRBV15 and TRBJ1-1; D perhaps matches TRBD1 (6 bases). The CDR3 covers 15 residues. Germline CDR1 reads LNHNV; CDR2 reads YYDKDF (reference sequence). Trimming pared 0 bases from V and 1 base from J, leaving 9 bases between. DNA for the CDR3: TGTGCCACCAGCAGAGATCAGGGGTGGAACACTGAAGCTTTCTTT. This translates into CATSRDQGWNTEAFF. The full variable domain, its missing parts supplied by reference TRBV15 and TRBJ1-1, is DAMVIQNPRYQVTQFGKPVTLSCSQTLNHNVMYWYQQKSSQAPKLLFHYYDKDFNNEADTPDNFQSRRPNTSFCFLDIRSPGLGDTAMYLCATSRDQGWNTEAFFGQGTRLTVV.

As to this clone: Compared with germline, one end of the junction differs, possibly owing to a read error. The CDR3 nucleotides read TGTGCCAGCCGGGGGAGGGACTATTCGGTCTTC. Its protein product is CASRGRDYSVF. The J gene is TRBJ2-1, the V gene TRBV2; 7 nucleotides line up with TRBD2. CDR3 size: 11 residues. Per germline, CDR1 SNHLY and CDR2 FYNNEI.

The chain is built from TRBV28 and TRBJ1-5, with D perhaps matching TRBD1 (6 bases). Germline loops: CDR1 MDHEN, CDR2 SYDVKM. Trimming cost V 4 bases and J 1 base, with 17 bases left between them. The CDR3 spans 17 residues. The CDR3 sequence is CASSSLRQVVSNQPQHF. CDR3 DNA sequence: TGTGCCAGCAGTTCCCTGAGACAGGTAGTCAGCAATCAGCCCCAGCATTTT.

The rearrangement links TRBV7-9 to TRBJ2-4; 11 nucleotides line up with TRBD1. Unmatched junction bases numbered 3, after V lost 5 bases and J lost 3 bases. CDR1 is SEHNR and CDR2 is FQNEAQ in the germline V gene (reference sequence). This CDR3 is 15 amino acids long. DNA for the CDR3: TGTGCCAGCAGCCGGACAGGGGGCGGCAAAAACATTCAGTACTTC. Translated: CASSRTGGGKNIQYF.